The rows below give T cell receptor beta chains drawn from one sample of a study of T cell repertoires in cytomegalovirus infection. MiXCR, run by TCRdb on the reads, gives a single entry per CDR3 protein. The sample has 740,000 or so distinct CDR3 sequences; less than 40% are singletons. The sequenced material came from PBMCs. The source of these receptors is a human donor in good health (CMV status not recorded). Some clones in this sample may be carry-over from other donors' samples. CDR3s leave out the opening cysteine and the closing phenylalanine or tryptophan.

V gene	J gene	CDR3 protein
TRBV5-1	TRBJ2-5	ASSSYPGQGGQETQY
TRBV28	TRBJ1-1	ASRGSGYTEAL
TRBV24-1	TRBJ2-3	ATSDAARHTDTQY
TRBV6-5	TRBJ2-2	ASSSLAGGGFGGELF
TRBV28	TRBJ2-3	ASSLGQGQRTDTQY
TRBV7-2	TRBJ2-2	ASSLLARGELF
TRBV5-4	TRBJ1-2	ASSRDRVNYGYT
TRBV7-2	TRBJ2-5	ASTIFQETQY
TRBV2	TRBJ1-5	ASSGGTGTNSNQPQH
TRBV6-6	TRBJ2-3	ASKEQTTDTQY
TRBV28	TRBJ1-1	ASSLLWENTEAF
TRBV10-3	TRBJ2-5	AAAGTSEQETQY
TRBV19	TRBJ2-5	ASSIGGTRQETQY
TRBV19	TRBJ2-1	ASSMVLSGSSYNEQF
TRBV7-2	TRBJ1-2	ASSPRGTQAYGYT
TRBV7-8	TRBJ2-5	ASSSGVKETQY
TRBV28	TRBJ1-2	ASSLVGGIYGYT
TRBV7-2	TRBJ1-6	ASSLGSAAYNSPLH
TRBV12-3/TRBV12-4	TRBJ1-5	ASSPQDQPQH
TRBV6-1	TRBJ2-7	ASSRETGAPYEQY
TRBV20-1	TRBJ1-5	SARGGTDNQPQH
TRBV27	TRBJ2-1	ASTDENNEQF
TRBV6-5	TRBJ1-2	ASSYSDIPLDGYT
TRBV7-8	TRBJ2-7	ASSLQGESYEQY
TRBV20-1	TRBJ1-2	SAREVANYGYT
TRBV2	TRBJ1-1	ASGQMNTEAF
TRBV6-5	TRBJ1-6	ASSYSTWRNSPLH
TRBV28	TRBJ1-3	ASSLFEHSGNTIY
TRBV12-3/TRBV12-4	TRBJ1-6	ASSPGHINSPLH
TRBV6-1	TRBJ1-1	ASSEWGTEAF
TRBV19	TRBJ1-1	ASSIYLGQLEAF
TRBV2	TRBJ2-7	ASSAGGGGNYEQY
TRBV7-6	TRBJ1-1	ASSLAPGPQNGEAF
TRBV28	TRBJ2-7	ASSRLAGNSYEQY
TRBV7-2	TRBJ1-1	ASSLDVPRLN
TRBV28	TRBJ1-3	ASSFQPGGNTIY
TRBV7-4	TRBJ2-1	ASSLGSAGVSEQL
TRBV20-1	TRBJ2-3	SAPGTGGANTQY
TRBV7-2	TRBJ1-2	ASSLVGSANYGYT
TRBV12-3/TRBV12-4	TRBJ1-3	ASRDPSGGNTIY
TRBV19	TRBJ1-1	ASSIRIGWDTEAF
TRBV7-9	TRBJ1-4	ASSTAPRGSENEKLF
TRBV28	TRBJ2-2	ASSLHRRLAGGLDGELF
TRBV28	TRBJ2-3	ASSFRGGLAGLTDTQY
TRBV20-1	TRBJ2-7	SASLLREGQY
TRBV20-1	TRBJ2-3	SARVPGLTDTQY
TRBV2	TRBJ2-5	ASLERGVGETQY
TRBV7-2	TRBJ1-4	ASSSPGRPEKLF
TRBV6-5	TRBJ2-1	ASSYFLAGTGGNEQF
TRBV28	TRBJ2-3	ASSGAGGRTDTQY
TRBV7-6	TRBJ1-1	ASSLIPGQGADTEAF
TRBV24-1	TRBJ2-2	ATSDQGTPNTGELF
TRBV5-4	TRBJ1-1	ASSLGRAGPNTEAF
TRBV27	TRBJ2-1	ASSLYRHRGEQF
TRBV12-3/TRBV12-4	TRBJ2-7	ASSLRQGDEQY